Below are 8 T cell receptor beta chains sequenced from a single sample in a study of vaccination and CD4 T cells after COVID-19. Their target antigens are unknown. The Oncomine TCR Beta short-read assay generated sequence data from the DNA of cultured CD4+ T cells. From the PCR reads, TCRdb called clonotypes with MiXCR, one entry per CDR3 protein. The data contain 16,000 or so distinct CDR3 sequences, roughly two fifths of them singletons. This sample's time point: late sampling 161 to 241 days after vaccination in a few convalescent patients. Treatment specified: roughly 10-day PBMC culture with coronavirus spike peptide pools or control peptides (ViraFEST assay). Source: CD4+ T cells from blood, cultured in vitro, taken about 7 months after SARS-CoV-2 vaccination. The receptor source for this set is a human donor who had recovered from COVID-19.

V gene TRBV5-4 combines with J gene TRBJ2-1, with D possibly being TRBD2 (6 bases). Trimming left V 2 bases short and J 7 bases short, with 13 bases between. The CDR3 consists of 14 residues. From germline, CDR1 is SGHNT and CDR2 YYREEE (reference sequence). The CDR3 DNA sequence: TGTGCCAGCAGCTTAAGTTTGGCGGGGAATGAGCAGTTCTTC. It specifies CASSLSLAGNEQFF.

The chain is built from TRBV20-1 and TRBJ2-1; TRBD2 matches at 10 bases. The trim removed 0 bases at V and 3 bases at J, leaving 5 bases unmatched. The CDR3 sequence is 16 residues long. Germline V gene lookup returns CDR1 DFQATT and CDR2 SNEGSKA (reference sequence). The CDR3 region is CSARDLASGGYNEQFF. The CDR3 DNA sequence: TGCAGTGCTAGAGATTTGGCTAGCGGGGGCTACAATGAGCAGTTCTTC.

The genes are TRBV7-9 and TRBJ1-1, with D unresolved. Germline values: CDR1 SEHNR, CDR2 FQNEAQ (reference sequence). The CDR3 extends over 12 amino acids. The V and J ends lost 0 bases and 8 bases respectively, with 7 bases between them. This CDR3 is CASSLAYNEAFF. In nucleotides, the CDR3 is TGTGCCAGCAGCTTAGCTTATAACGAAGCTTTCTTT. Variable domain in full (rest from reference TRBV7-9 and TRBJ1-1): DTGVSQNPRHKITKRGQNVTFRCDPISEHNRLYWYRQTLGQGPEFLTYFQNEAQLEKSRLLSDRFSAERPKGSFSTLEIQRTEQGDSAMYLCASSLAYNEAFFGQGTRLTVV.

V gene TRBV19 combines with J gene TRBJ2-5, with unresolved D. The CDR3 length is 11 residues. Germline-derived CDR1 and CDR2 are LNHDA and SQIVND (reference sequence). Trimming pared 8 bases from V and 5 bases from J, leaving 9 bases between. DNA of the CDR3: TGTGCCAGTTCTAGGGCTGAGACCCAGTACTTC. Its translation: CASSRAETQYF.

The CDR3 is CASSQDWGDTQYF. As DNA, the CDR3 is TGCGCCAGCAGCCAAGATTGGGGGGATACGCAGTATTTT. The gene calls are TRBV4-1 and TRBJ2-3; D may be TRBD1 or TRBD2 (5 bases each). Between the trimmed V and J ends, which lost 0 bases and 6 bases, there was a span of 7 bases. Germline lookup yields CDR1 MGHRA and CDR2 YSYEKL. The CDR3 totals 13 residues.

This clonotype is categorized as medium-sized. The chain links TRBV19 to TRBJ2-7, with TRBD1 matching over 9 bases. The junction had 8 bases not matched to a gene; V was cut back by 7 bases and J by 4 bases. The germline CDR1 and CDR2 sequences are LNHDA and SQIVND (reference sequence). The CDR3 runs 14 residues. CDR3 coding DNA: TGTGCCAGTACCGGGACAGGGAGTATGTACGAGCAGTACTTC. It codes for CASTGTGSMYEQYF.

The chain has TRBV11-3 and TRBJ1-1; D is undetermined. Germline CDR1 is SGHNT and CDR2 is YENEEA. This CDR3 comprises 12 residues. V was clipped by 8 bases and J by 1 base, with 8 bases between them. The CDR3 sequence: CASQRWNTEAFF. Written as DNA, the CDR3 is TGTGCCAGCCAAAGGTGGAACACTGAAGCTTTCTTT.

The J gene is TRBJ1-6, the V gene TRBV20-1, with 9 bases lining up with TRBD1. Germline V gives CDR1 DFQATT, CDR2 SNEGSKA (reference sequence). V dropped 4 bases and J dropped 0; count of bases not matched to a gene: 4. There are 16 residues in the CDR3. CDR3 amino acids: CSAKQGAYSYNSPLHF. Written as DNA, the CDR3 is TGCAGTGCTAAACAGGGGGCCTACTCCTATAATTCACCCCTCCACTTT.